Shown below are 32 T cell receptor beta chains from a single sample sequenced in a study of T cell repertoires in cytomegalovirus infection. These TCRs are of unknown antigen specificity. TCRdb independently ran MiXCR on the reads; one entry per CDR3 protein. The data hold 80,000 or so distinct CDR3 sequences, with roughly a quarter observed a single time. The specimen was CD8+ T cells from cultured PBMCs, collected from culture after CMV antigen stimulation. These TCRs come from a human donor in good health (CMV status not recorded). Some clones in this sample may be carry-over from other donors' samples.

Ten or more counts support this clonotype. The chain joins TRBV5-5 to TRBJ2-7; D gene unclear. Germline V gene data show CDR1 as SGHKS and CDR2 as YYEKEE (reference sequence). V dropped 2 bases and J dropped 2 bases, with 11 bases sitting between them. The CDR3 sequence is 14 residues long. The CDR3 loop reads CASSFGDMAYEQYF. DNA for the CDR3: TGTGCCAGCAGCTTTGGGGATATGGCCTACGAGCAGTACTTC.

The V gene is TRBV9, the J gene TRBJ2-6, with D hard to call. Trimming left V 2 bases short and J 1 base short, with 4 bases between. CDR1 and CDR2 (germline): SGDLS, YYNGEE. This CDR3 region has 14 residues. The CDR3 protein is CASSVASGANVLTF. The CDR3, as DNA: TGTGCCAGCAGCGTCGCATCTGGGGCCAACGTCCTGACTTTC.

This clonotype has only a few counts. The chain carries TRBV7-3 and TRBJ1-2; possible D gene TRBD1, 6 bases. The CDR3 covers 14 residues. Trimming shortened V by 6 bases and J by 0 bases, and 11 bases separated the two germline ends. Germline CDR1 and CDR2: SGHTA and FQGTGA. CDR3 region: CASSWGASNYGYTF. The CDR3 coding sequence is TGTGCCAGCAGTTGGGGGGCTTCTAACTATGGCTACACCTTC. The whole variable domain, filled in from reference TRBV7-3 and TRBJ1-2, reads GAGVSQTPSNKVTEKGKYVELRCDPISGHTALYWYRQSLGQGPEFLIYFQGTGAADDSGLPNDRFFAVRPEGSVSTLKIQRTERGDSAVYLCASSWGASNYGYTFGSGTRLTVV.

Turning to this clonotype: A read error may produce the germline difference seen at one junction end. The V gene is TRBV4-3, the J gene TRBJ1-5; D unclear. The germline gives CDR1 LGHNA, CDR2 YSLEER. The CDR3 length is 11 residues. The CDR3 protein is CASSKDQPQHF. The CDR3 DNA follows: TGCGCCAGCAGCAAAGATCAGCCCCAGCATTTT.

This chain joins TRBV6-2 or TRBV6-3 and TRBJ2-1, with 10 bases fitting TRBD2. In germline, CDR1 is MNHEY, CDR2 SVGEGT. This CDR3 is 16 amino acids long. The V segment lost 5 bases and the J segment 4 bases; nucleotides outside the gene matches: 8. The chain's CDR3 is CASSTWTSGDYNEQFF. For the CDR3, the DNA is TGTGCCAGCAGTACATGGACTAGCGGAGATTACAATGAGCAGTTCTTC.

This clonotype was seen only a few times. V usage is TRBV7-9 and J usage is TRBJ2-7, with D possibly being TRBD1 (6 bases). The CDR3 has 15 residues. V dropped 5 bases and J dropped 1 base, with 15 bases sitting between them. The V gene's germline CDR1 is SEHNR and CDR2 FQNEAQ (reference sequence). CDR3 sequence reads: CASSGQGIPSYEQYF. Written as DNA, the CDR3 is TGTGCCAGCAGCGGCCAGGGGATTCCGTCCTACGAGCAGTACTTC.

The CDR3 nucleotides are TGTGCCACGCTAGGGGACGGGAACACTGAAGCTTTCTTT. Translating gives CATLGDGNTEAFF. V and J are TRBV27 and TRBJ1-1; D perhaps matches TRBD1 (5 bases). CDR1 is MNHEY, CDR2 SMNVEV, per germline (reference sequence). The CDR3 sequence is 13 residues long. The germline V and J ends were trimmed by 10 bases and 1 base, with 13 bases remaining between them.

The V and J genes are TRBV7-3 and TRBJ2-1; D might be TRBD1 or TRBD2, each matching 5 bases. The CDR3 covers 15 residues. The germline gives CDR1 SGHTA, CDR2 FQGTGA. V was trimmed by 6 bases and J by 2 bases, leaving 14 bases between them. The CDR3 region has the DNA TGTGCCAGCAGTCCAGGGACGGCCACCTACAATGAGCAGTTCTTC. Its protein is CASSPGTATYNEQFF.

Concerning this clonotype itself: One end of the junction is discordant with germline, which a read error may explain. In DNA, the CDR3 is TGTGTCAGCAGCTCCGACTCTAGCGCCACCTACGAGCAGTACTTC. It encodes CVSSSDSSATYEQYF. The J gene is TRBJ2-7, the V gene TRBV6-5, with D possibly TRBD2 on 6 matching bases. Germline loops: CDR1 MNHEY, CDR2 SVGAGI. CDR3 size: 15 residues.

The chain uses TRBV5-4 and TRBJ1-1; the D gene is possibly TRBD1 (6 bases). The CDR3 runs 16 residues. In germline, CDR1 is SGHNT, CDR2 YYREEE (reference sequence). Trimming pared 4 bases from V and 4 bases from J, leaving 20 bases between. As DNA, the CDR3 is TGTGCCAGCAGCGGAGGGCCTAACAGGGACGGCACTGAAGCTTTCTTT. The encoded protein is CASSGGPNRDGTEAFF.

This clonotype was counted ten times or more. The V and J genes are TRBV7-9 and TRBJ2-5; possibly TRBD1 or TRBD2 for D (5 bases each). V was cut by 3 bases and J by 5 bases, with 10 bases left in between. Germline assignment: CDR1 SEHNR and CDR2 FQNEAQ (reference sequence). The CDR3 covers 13 residues. The CDR3 loop is CASSFGAGETQYF. In nucleotides, the CDR3 is TGTGCCAGCAGCTTCGGGGCTGGGGAGACCCAGTACTTC.

A few counts support this clonotype. The CDR3 region is CATSDPNPGQGAYEQFF. CDR3 nucleotide sequence: TGTGCCACCAGTGACCCCAACCCGGGACAGGGGGCCTATGAGCAGTTCTTC. The V gene is TRBV24-1, the J gene TRBJ2-1; 12 bases map to TRBD1. With V trimmed by 4 bases and J by 8 bases, 11 bases remained unmatched. The germline V gene has CDR1 KGHDR and CDR2 SFDVKD. The CDR3 extends over 17 amino acids.

This clonotype was recorded a few times. J is TRBJ2-1 and V is TRBV20-1; the match to TRBD2 covers 14 bases. CDR1 and CDR2 (germline): DFQATT, SNEGSKA (reference sequence). CDR3 length: 15 amino acids. The V and J ends lost 5 bases and 10 bases, in that order; junction bases with no gene match: 10. In DNA form, the CDR3 reads TGCAGTGCTCCTCCGGGACTAGCGGGAGTCGGGGAGCAGTTCTTC. Translating gives CSAPPGLAGVGEQFF.

This clonotype was found a few times. The genes are TRBV30 and TRBJ1-1, with D perhaps matching TRBD1 (5 bases). CDR1 and CDR2 from the germline V gene are GTSNPN and SVGIG (reference sequence). V was pared by 4 bases and J by 5 bases, with 14 bases between. The CDR3 runs to 13 residues. The CDR3 here is CAWMGRVRTEAFF. CDR3 DNA: TGTGCCTGGATGGGCAGGGTGAGGACTGAAGCTTTCTTT.

The rearrangement links TRBV4-2 to TRBJ1-2; D is unresolved. The CDR3 runs 15 residues. V was shortened by 4 bases and J by 2 bases, with 14 bases between the two germline ends. The germline gives CDR1 LGHNA, CDR2 YNFKEQ. This CDR3 reads CASSRFAEANYGYTF. CDR3 sequence (DNA): TGTGCCAGCAGCCGTTTTGCCGAGGCCAACTATGGCTACACCTTC.

This clonotype was counted only a few times. The J gene is TRBJ2-7, the V gene TRBV16, with no clear D. The length of the CDR3 is 12 residues. Germline V gene sequence: CDR1 KGHSY, CDR2 FQNENV. Trimming removed 0 bases from V and 7 bases from J, with 7 bases in between. The DNA of the CDR3 is TGTGCCAGCAGCCAATCGGTAAAGGAGCAGTACTTC. It specifies CASSQSVKEQYF.

This clonotype was seen more than once but under ten times. This chain connects TRBV10-3 to TRBJ2-7, with D maybe TRBD1 (5 bases). CDR3 length equals 13 residues. V lost 4 bases and J lost 1, with 8 bases in between. CDR1 and CDR2 from the germline V gene are ENHRY and SYGVKD. The CDR3 DNA follows: TGTGCCATCAGTGGGCAGGGATCCTACGAGCAGTACTTC. It yields the protein CAISGQGSYEQYF.

For the CDR3, the DNA is TGTGCCAGCTCACCCTTCATAGCGGGGGGCACAGATACGCAGTATTTT. It codes for CASSPFIAGGTDTQYF. The chain links TRBV18 to TRBJ2-3, with 9 bases aligning to TRBD2. Germline CDR1 reads KGHSH; CDR2 reads LQKENI. The CDR3 length is 16 residues. Losses at the gene ends were 3 bases for V and 1 base for J; bases not matched to a gene: 5.

This clonotype was counted at least ten times. CDR3 sequence: CASSSTGGVASGGTNTGELFF. The CDR3 bases are TGTGCCAGCAGCTCAACGGGAGGGGTGGCTAGCGGGGGGACTAACACCGGGGAGCTGTTTTTT. The chain employs TRBV7-8 and TRBJ2-2; 11 bases agree with TRBD2. Germline assignment: CDR1 SGHVS and CDR2 FQNEAQ. J lost 2 bases, V lost 4 bases, and 18 bases had no gene match. This CDR3 contains 21 residues.

This clonotype appeared a few times. The CDR3 spells CASRPSGGAFYEQYF. The CDR3 DNA is TGTGCCAGCAGGCCCAGCGGGGGAGCCTTCTACGAGCAGTACTTC. This chain links TRBV2 with TRBJ2-7; 8 positions match TRBD2. Germline CDR1 and CDR2: SNHLY and FYNNEI. CDR3 length equals 15 residues. V gave up 6 bases and J gave up 3 bases; unmatched junction bases: 10.

This clonotype has ten or more counts. The chain links TRBV7-9 to TRBJ2-5, with D perhaps being TRBD1 or TRBD2 (6 bases each). CDR1 and CDR2 (germline): SEHNR, FQNEAQ (reference sequence). With 5 bases removed from V and 4 bases from J, the gap between germline ends came to 17 bases. The CDR3 runs to 15 residues. For the CDR3, the DNA is TGTGCCAGCAGCCCTTACGTGGGGGGCTTAGAGACCCAGTACTTC. This encodes CASSPYVGGLETQYF.

This clonotype was seen a handful of times. The rearrangement links TRBV9 to TRBJ2-2; no reliable D call. V lost 4 bases and J lost 0, with 13 bases in between. Germline loops: CDR1 SGDLS, CDR2 YYNGEE. The CDR3 extends over 16 amino acids. Here the CDR3 reads CASSPQQHANTGELFF. In DNA form, the CDR3 reads TGTGCCAGCAGCCCGCAACAGCATGCGAACACCGGGGAGCTGTTTTTT.

This clonotype came up many times. The chain combines TRBV19 with TRBJ1-2, with D possibly TRBD1 on 6 matching bases. This CDR3 is built from 14 residues. Trimming took 2 bases from V and 3 from J, leaving 10 bases between them. From germline, CDR1 is LNHDA and CDR2 SQIVND (reference sequence). CDR3 sequence (DNA): TGTGCCAGTAGTATATTGGCAGGGGACTATGGCTACACCTTC. This translates into CASSILAGDYGYTF.

The CDR3 region has the DNA TGTGCCTGGAGTGTAGGTGTTAGCTATGGCTACACCTTC. This sequence encodes CAWSVGVSYGYTF. The chain links TRBV30 to TRBJ1-2; the D is unclear. This CDR3 comprises 13 residues. Germline V gives CDR1 GTSNPN, CDR2 SVGIG (reference sequence). V lost 0 bases, J lost 4 bases, and 9 bases lay in between.

The V call is TRBV28, the J call TRBJ1-1; tentative D call: TRBD1 (6 bases). Looked up from germline, CDR1 is MDHEN and CDR2 is SYDVKM. V was clipped by 3 bases and J by 3 bases, with 11 bases between them. CDR3 length: 14 residues. CDR3: CASSFSRGDTEAFF. The CDR3 DNA reads as TGTGCCAGCAGTTTCTCCAGGGGAGACACTGAAGCTTTCTTT. Full variable domain (outside the CDR3, taken from reference TRBV28 and TRBJ1-1): DVKVTQSSRYLVKRTGEKVFLECVQDMDHENMFWYRQDPGLGLRLIYFSYDVKMKEKGDIPEGYSVSREKKERFSLILESASTNQTSMYLCASSFSRGDTEAFFGQGTRLTVV.

There are many counts of this clonotype. The chain links TRBV7-2 to TRBJ1-2; 9 positions agree with TRBD1. Germline CDR1 is SGHTA and CDR2 is FQGNSA. This CDR3 has 14 residues. The ends lost 5 bases at V and 5 bases at J; junction bases unmatched: 6. CDR3 sequence: CASSSGQGWYGYTF. The CDR3 DNA follows: TGTGCCAGCAGCAGCGGACAGGGGTGGTATGGCTACACCTTC.

The table lists this clonotype with many counts. This chain links TRBV20-1 with TRBJ2-1; TRBD2 matches at 12 bases. The CDR3 runs 17 residues. Germline V gene sequence: CDR1 DFQATT, CDR2 SNEGSKA (reference sequence). V shed 3 bases and J 0 bases; nucleotides not matched to a gene: 6. The chain's CDR3 is CSASSRTSGISYNEQFF. The CDR3 DNA reads as TGCAGTGCTAGTTCGCGGACTAGCGGGATCTCCTACAATGAGCAGTTCTTC.

This clonotype was counted many times. The rearrangement uses TRBV7-2 and TRBJ2-4; no clear D. V lost 4 bases and J 5 bases, leaving 6 bases between the germline ends. The CDR3 is made up of 12 amino acids. Looked up from germline, CDR1 is SGHTA and CDR2 is FQGNSA. CDR3 sequence reads: CASSYFENIQYF. CDR3 nucleotide sequence: TGTGCCAGCAGCTATTTTGAAAACATTCAGTACTTC.

The chain combines TRBV6-2 or TRBV6-3 with TRBJ2-5, with 14 bases identical to TRBD2. Germline CDR1 and CDR2: MNHEY and SVGEGT. The CDR3 runs 18 residues. With V trimmed by 2 bases and J by 5 bases, 10 bases remained unmatched. CDR3 sequence reads: CASSYDETSGRARETQYF. CDR3 nucleotides: TGTGCCAGCAGTTACGACGAGACTAGCGGGAGGGCCCGGGAGACCCAGTACTTC.

The chain uses TRBV4-3 and TRBJ2-7; TRBD2 agrees at 13 bases. Unmatched junction bases numbered 6, after V lost 3 bases and J lost 1 base. The germline V gene has CDR1 LGHNA and CDR2 YSLEER. The CDR3 is made up of 17 amino acids. CDR3 loop: CASSQGTSGASSYEQYF. The CDR3 bases are TGCGCCAGCAGCCAGGGGACTAGCGGGGCCTCTTCCTACGAGCAGTACTTC.

The genes are TRBV7-2 and TRBJ2-5; 8 bases are a match to TRBD2. Germline values: CDR1 SGHTA, CDR2 FQGNSA. CDR3 length equals 13 residues. V lost 8 bases to trimming and J lost 4 bases; unmatched junction nucleotides: 6. The CDR3 sequence is CASGSGGGETQYF. The CDR3 nucleotides are TGTGCCAGCGGCTCCGGGGGGGGAGAGACCCAGTACTTC.

This clonotype came up many times. V and J are TRBV7-8 and TRBJ2-5; 9 bases match TRBD1. Germline V CDR1 and CDR2: SGHVS, FQNEAQ. The CDR3 runs to 14 residues. V shed 8 bases and J 6 bases; nucleotides not matched to a gene: 10. In nucleotides, the CDR3 is TGTGCCAGCGGATTAACAGGGGGCAGGCAGACCCAGTACTTC. Amino acid sequence: CASGLTGGRQTQYF.